Described below is a single T cell receptor beta chain sequence and its context. The sample comes from a study of Tregs in tolerant kidney transplant recipients. Germline V gene data show CDR1 as SGHTA and CDR2 as FQGNSA. The CDR3 spans 15 residues. V was cut by 1 base and J by 9 bases, with 13 bases left in between. Generated by immunoSEQ multiplex PCR, the TCRdb table keeps only in-frame clones and is missing some. Here the sample spans some 60,000 clones, around four fifths being singletons. The rearrangement links TRBV7-2 to TRBJ1-6; perhaps TRBD1 as D (5 bases). This clonotype was obtained from a human donor in good health. Sequences were obtained from CD4+ T cells from blood. The CDR3, as DNA: TGTGCCAGCAGCTTAGGGTGGGGCGGCGGTTCACCCCTCCACTTT. The encoded protein is CASSLGWGGGSPLHF.